The clone carrying this T cell receptor (beta chain) was observed a single time. This sample is drawn from a study of siplizumab effects on memory and regulatory T cells. With 4 bases clipped from V and 4 bases from J, the junction kept 2 bases outside the gene matches. Germline CDR1 reads MNHNY; CDR2 reads SVGAGI (reference sequence). The CDR3 loop spans 15 amino acids. TCRdb's copy holds only in-frame clones and misses some; the assay was immunoSEQ multiplex PCR. This sample has tens of thousands of clones; about 94% occur once, and the top ten carry around 0.33%. The TCR originated in a human donor in good health. The chain joins TRBV6-6 to TRBJ2-2, with TRBD2 matching over 11 bases. The source material was non-Treg CD4+ T cells sorted from blood. This CDR3 is CASSSTSGSTGELFF. In DNA form, the CDR3 reads TGTGCCAGCAGTTCTACTAGCGGGAGCACCGGGGAGCTGTTTTTT.